The table lists the clone carrying this T cell receptor beta chain with a few counts. Antigen unknown. The sample belongs to a study of cytomegalovirus exposure and HLA in healthy donors. Findings and limits, study-wide: Some highly shared sequence variants likely arose as a pipeline artifact.

The PCR ran on 60 Vbeta and 13 Jbeta primers. The table came from immunoSEQ multiplex PCR; TCRdb's copy has only in-frame clones and leaves some out. This table holds about 160,000 clones, around 74% found once. The CDR3 totals 14 residues. Germline values: CDR1 SEHNR, CDR2 FQNEAQ (reference sequence). The ends lost 1 base at V and 8 bases at J; junction bases unmatched: 6. The receptor was isolated from a female donor in good health and CMV-seronegative. Sequenced sample: PBMCs. V and J are TRBV7-9 and TRBJ2-3, with 7 bases identical to TRBD1. CDR3 DNA sequence: TGTGCCAGCAGCTTAGACCCCCGGGACAGTACGCAGTATTTT. Its translation: CASSLDPRDSTQYF.